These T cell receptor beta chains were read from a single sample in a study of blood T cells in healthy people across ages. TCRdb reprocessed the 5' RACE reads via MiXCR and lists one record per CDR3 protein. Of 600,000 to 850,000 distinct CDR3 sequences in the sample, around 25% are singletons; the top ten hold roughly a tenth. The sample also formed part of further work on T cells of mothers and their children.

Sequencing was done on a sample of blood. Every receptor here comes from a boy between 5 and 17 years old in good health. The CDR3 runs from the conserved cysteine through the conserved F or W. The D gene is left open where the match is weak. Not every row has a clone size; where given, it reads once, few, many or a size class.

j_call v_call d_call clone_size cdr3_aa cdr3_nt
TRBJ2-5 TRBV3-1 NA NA CASSPGLQRETQYF TGTGCCAGCAGCCCCGGACTACAACGGGAGACCCAGTACTTC
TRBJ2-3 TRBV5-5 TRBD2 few CASSFLAGDGPDTQYF TGTGCCAGCAGCTTTCTAGCGGGAGATGGTCCAGATACGCAGTATTTT
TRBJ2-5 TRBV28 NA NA CASTPLGAGKGETQYF TGTGCCAGCACCCCTTTGGGGGCTGGGAAGGGGGAGACCCAGTACTTC
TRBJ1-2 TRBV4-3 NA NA CASSQGALAWDYGYTF TGCGCCAGCAGCCAGGGGGCCTTGGCTTGGGACTATGGCTACACCTTC
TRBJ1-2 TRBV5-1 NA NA CASSPGTVGYTF TGCGCCAGCAGCCCCGGGACCGTAGGCTACACCTTC
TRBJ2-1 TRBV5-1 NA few CASSFELASYNEQFF TGCGCCAGCAGCTTTGAATTGGCCTCCTACAATGAGCAGTTCTTC
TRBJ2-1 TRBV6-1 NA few CASSNRAGLDNEQFF TGTGCCAGCAGTAACAGGGCGGGTCTGGACAATGAGCAGTTCTTC
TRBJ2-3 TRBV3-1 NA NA CASSRHRGSTDTQYF TGTGCCAGCAGCCGCCACCGTGGGAGCACAGATACGCAGTATTTT
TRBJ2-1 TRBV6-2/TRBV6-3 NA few CASSYAPGNSEQFF TGTGCCAGCAGTTACGCCCCGGGGAACAGCGAGCAGTTCTTC
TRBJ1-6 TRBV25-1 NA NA CASRDQGDNSPLHF TGTGCCAGCAGGGATCAGGGAGATAATTCACCCCTCCACTTT
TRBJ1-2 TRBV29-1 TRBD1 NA CSAREQGTYGYTF TGCAGCGCCAGGGAACAGGGGACTTATGGCTACACCTTC
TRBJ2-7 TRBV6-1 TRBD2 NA CASSRTSDLLEQYF TGTGCCAGCAGTCGGACTAGCGACCTATTAGAGCAGTACTTC
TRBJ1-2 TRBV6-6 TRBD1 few CASRTTRDRDYGYTF TGTGCCAGCAGAACCACCCGGGACAGAGACTATGGCTACACCTTC
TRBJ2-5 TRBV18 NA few CASSPRPDFQETQYF TGTGCCAGCTCACCACGGCCAGATTTCCAAGAGACCCAGTACTTC
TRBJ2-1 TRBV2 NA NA CASVGATYNEQFF TGTGCCAGCGTTGGGGCTACCTACAATGAGCAGTTCTTC
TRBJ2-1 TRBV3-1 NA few CASSHLLAAKYNEQFF TGTGCCAGCAGCCACCTGTTGGCGGCAAAGTACAATGAGCAGTTCTTC
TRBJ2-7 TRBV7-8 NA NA CASSLDSTGQYF TGTGCCAGCAGCTTAGACAGTACCGGGCAGTACTTC
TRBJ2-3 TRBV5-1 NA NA CASSAGTAVSDTQYF TGCGCCAGCAGCGCGGGGACAGCGGTCTCAGATACGCAGTATTTT
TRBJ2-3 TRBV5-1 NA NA CASSLVGRIPTDTQYF TGCGCCAGCAGCTTGGTAGGTCGAATCCCCACAGATACGCAGTATTTT
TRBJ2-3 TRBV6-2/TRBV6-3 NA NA CASSYGAGPADTQYF TGTGCCAGCAGTTACGGGGCGGGTCCCGCAGATACGCAGTATTTT
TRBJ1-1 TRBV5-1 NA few CASTASGMNTEAFF TGCGCCAGCACCGCTAGCGGGATGAACACTGAAGCTTTCTTT
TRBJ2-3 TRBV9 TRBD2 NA CASSVEAGAPDTQYF TGTGCCAGCAGCGTAGAAGCGGGGGCCCCCGATACGCAGTATTTT
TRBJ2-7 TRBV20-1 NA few CSARGAGAREQYF TGCAGTGCTAGAGGGGCAGGCGCGAGGGAGCAGTACTTC
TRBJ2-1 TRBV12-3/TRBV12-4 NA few CASSFIIGDEQFF TGTGCCAGCAGTTTTATCATTGGGGATGAGCAGTTCTTC
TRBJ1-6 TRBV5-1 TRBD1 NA CASSPETGQGIYNSPLHF TGCGCCAGCAGCCCTGAGACAGGACAGGGGATATACAATTCACCCCTCCACTTT
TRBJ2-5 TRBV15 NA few CATSRGPEETQYF TGTGCCACCAGCAGAGGGCCGGAAGAGACCCAGTACTTC
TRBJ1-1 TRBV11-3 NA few CASSLEAETEAFF TGTGCCAGCAGCTTAGAAGCGGAAACTGAAGCTTTCTTT
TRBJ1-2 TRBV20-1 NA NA CILPRGEGYTF TGCATTTTACCCCGAGGGGAAGGCTACACCTTC
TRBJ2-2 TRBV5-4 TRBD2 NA CASSSPLAGADTGELFF TGTGCCAGCAGCTCCCCTCTGGCGGGAGCGGATACCGGGGAGCTGTTTTTT
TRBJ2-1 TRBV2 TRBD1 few CASSQGQRQFF TGTGCCAGCAGTCAGGGACAGAGACAGTTCTTC
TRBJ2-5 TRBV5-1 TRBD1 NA CASYRGFQETQYF TGCGCCAGCTACAGGGGGTTTCAAGAGACCCAGTACTTC
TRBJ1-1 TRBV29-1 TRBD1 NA CSGLQGTEAFF TGCAGCGGATTACAGGGGACTGAAGCTTTCTTT
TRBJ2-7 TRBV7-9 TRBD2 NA CASTEGLAESYEQYF TGTGCCAGCACCGAGGGGCTAGCGGAGTCCTACGAGCAGTACTTC
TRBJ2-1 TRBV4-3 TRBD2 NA CASSQESGGFYEQFF TGCGCCAGCAGCCAAGAGTCGGGGGGGTTTTATGAGCAGTTCTTC
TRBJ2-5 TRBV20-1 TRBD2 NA CSAPTSGTYEETQYF TGCAGTGCTCCGACTAGCGGGACCTACGAAGAGACCCAGTACTTC
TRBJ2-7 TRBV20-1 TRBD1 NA CSASSGTGEYEQYF TGCAGTGCTAGCTCTGGGACAGGGGAATACGAGCAGTACTTC
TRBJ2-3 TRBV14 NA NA CASSQARGAADTQYF TGTGCCAGCAGCCAAGCCCGGGGGGCAGCAGATACGCAGTATTTT
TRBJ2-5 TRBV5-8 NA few CASSLELWGARQETQYF TGTGCCAGCAGCTTGGAGCTATGGGGGGCTCGCCAAGAGACCCAGTACTTC
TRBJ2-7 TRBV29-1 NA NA CSARKDVSYEQYF TGCAGCGCCCGCAAAGACGTATCCTACGAGCAGTACTTC
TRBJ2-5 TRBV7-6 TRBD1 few CASSSEPGQGPYF TGTGCCAGCAGCTCAGAGCCGGGACAGGGGCCGTACTTC
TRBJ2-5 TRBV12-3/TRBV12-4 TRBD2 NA CASSLGGGVETQYF TGTGCCAGCAGTCTTGGGGGGGGTGTGGAGACCCAGTACTTC
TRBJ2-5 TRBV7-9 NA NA CASSLETRRGETQYF TGTGCCAGCAGCTTGGAGACTAGGAGAGGAGAGACCCAGTACTTC
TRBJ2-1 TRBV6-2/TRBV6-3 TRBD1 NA CARSPGTGGSGNEQFF TGTGCCCGCAGTCCCGGGACAGGGGGCTCTGGCAATGAGCAGTTCTTC
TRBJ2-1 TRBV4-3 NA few CASSQDAAIDEQFF TGCGCCAGCAGCCAAGATGCAGCGATCGATGAGCAGTTCTTC
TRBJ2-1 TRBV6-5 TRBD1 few CASSYTGKTWTGNEQFF TGTGCCAGCAGTTACACCGGAAAGACGTGGACAGGGAATGAGCAGTTCTTC
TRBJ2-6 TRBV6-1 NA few CASSEVPVGVLTF TGTGCCAGCAGTGAAGTCCCAGTCGGCGTCCTGACTTTC
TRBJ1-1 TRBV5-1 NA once CASSGGGGDVTEAFF TGCGCCAGCAGCGGAGGGGGGGGCGATGTGACTGAAGCTTTCTTT
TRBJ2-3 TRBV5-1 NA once CASSGGGLTDTQYF TGCGCCAGCAGTGGGGGGGGCCTCACAGATACGCAGTATTTT
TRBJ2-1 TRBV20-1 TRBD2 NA CSAGSATSVHNEQFF TGCAGTGCGGGATCCGCGACTAGCGTCCACAATGAGCAGTTCTTC
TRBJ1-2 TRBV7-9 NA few CASSLATAGHFYGYTF TGTGCCAGCAGCTTAGCGACGGCAGGGCACTTCTATGGCTACACCTTC
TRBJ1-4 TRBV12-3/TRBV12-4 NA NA CASSPSGAHEKLFF TGTGCCAGCAGCCCTTCGGGGGCCCATGAAAAACTGTTTTTT
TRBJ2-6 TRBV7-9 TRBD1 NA CASSKAGTGTVSGANVLTF TGTGCCAGCAGCAAGGCCGGGACAGGGACCGTCTCTGGGGCCAACGTCCTGACTTTC
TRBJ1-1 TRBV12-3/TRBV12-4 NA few CASSLIRDHGFF TGTGCCAGCAGTTTGATCCGAGATCACGGTTTCTTT
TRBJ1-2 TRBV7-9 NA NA CASSSALTAANYGYTF TGTGCCAGCAGCTCCGCCCTGACAGCCGCTAACTATGGCTACACCTTC
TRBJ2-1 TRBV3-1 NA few CASSQARGPDGVSEQFF TGTGCCAGCAGCCAAGCCCGGGGCCCCGACGGGGTCAGTGAGCAGTTCTTC
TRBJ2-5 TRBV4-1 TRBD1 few CASSQEGTVQETQYF TGCGCCAGCAGCCAAGAGGGGACAGTACAAGAGACCCAGTACTTC
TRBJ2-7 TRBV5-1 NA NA CASSLFPGSYEQYF TGCGCCAGCAGCTTGTTCCCCGGGTCCTACGAGCAGTACTTC